These 30 T cell receptor beta chains were sequenced from one sample in a study of tumor-infiltrating lymphocytes in oesophageal squamous cell carcinoma. TCRdb re-derived calls from the PCR reads in MiXCR, one entry per CDR3 protein. The sample holds about 21,000 distinct CDR3 sequences, around two fifths seen once. The source material was esophageal tumor tissue. All receptors derive from a male donor with esophageal squamous cell carcinoma.

The chain employs TRBV6-1 and TRBJ2-5; TRBD1 agrees at 8 bases. TRBJ2-7 matches the DNA end more closely, so the J call is doubtful. The CDR3 is 13 residues long. Germline assignment: CDR1 MNHNS and CDR2 SASEGT. Here the CDR3 reads CASRHGQGYEQYF. CDR3 nucleotide sequence: TGTGCCAGCAGACATGGACAGGGCTACGAGCAGTACTTC.

This clonotype was observed at least ten times. V gene TRBV6-1 combines with J gene TRBJ1-5; D gene ambiguous. The germline V gene has CDR1 MNHNS and CDR2 SASEGT. V was pared by 6 bases and J by 0 bases, with 12 bases between. The CDR3 length is 15 residues. This chain's CDR3 is CASSLLSDSNQPQHF. The DNA of the CDR3 is TGTGCCAGCAGCCTCCTCTCGGATAGCAATCAGCCCCAGCATTTT.

This clonotype came up a few times. In nucleotides, the CDR3 is TGTGCCAGCTCACCATATGGGGGAAATCAGCCCCAGCATTTT. Translating it yields CASSPYGGNQPQHF. V is TRBV18 and J is TRBJ1-5; D might be TRBD1 (5 bases). CDR1 and CDR2 from the germline V gene are KGHSH and LQKENI. The ends were cut back, 2 bases at V and 4 bases at J, with 9 bases in the middle. This CDR3 comprises 14 residues.

CDR3 bases: TGTGCCAGCAGTCCCTCTAGGGGGGGCAACTATGGCTACACCTTC. Amino acid sequence: CASSPSRGGNYGYTF. The chain couples TRBV6-1 to TRBJ2-6; tentatively, D is TRBD1 (6 bases). TRBJ1-2 matches the DNA end more closely, so the J call is doubtful. Per the germline V gene, CDR1 is MNHNS and CDR2 is SASEGT. This CDR3 region has 15 residues.

The rearrangement joins TRBV6-6 to TRBJ2-1; D uncertain. Gene TRBJ2-7 matches the end of the DNA better, so the J call may be wrong. CDR1 is MNHNY and CDR2 is SVGAGI in the germline V gene (reference sequence). CDR3 size: 16 residues. The CDR3 sequence is CASSYNGPEISYEQYF. The CDR3 DNA is TGTGCCAGCAGTTACAACGGCCCAGAAATCTCCTACGAGCAGTACTTC.

The V call is TRBV24-1, the J call TRBJ2-4; 8 nucleotides align to TRBD2. Germline lookup yields CDR1 KGHDR and CDR2 SFDVKD. The length of the CDR3 is 16 residues. J was trimmed by 13 bases and V by 3 bases; bases with no gene match: 16. CDR3 nucleotide sequence: TGTGCCACCAGTGATCCGCAGGGACTAGAACGGAATGAGCAGTACTTC. It yields the protein CATSDPQGLERNEQYF.

By share, this clonotype counts as medium-sized. The chain is built from TRBV7-6 and TRBJ2-5; 11 positions match TRBD1. The CDR3 runs to 18 residues. Trimming cost V 0 bases and J 5 bases; bases outside gene matches: 11. Germline values: CDR1 SGHVS, CDR2 FNYEAQ. In DNA form, the CDR3 reads TGTGCCAGCAGCTTAGCTACGGGACAGGGGGAGTTAGGGGAGACCCAGTACTTC. This gives the protein CASSLATGQGELGETQYF. Based on the CDR3 plus reference TRBV7-6 and TRBJ2-5, the full variable domain is GAGVSQSPRYKVTKRGQDVALRCDPISGHVSLYWYRQALGQGPEFLTYFNYEAQQDKSGLPNDRFSAERPEGSISTLTIQRTEQRDSAMYRCASSLATGQGELGETQYFGPGTRLLVL.

This clonotype was seen ten or more times. This rearrangement joins TRBV19 to TRBJ2-1; perhaps TRBD2 as D (7 bases). The germline V gene has CDR1 LNHDA and CDR2 SQIVND (reference sequence). The CDR3 covers 12 residues. The CDR3 spells CRGGGPLNEQFF. CDR3 nucleotides: TGTCGAGGGGGGGGTCCCCTCAATGAGCAGTTCTTC.

The chain joins TRBV12-3 or TRBV12-4 to TRBJ2-5, with D tentatively TRBD1 (7 bases). The CDR3 length is 15 residues. Trimming stripped 2 bases from V and 2 bases from J, with 12 bases between. As DNA, the CDR3 is TGTGCCAGCAGTTTAACCTCAGGGGGGCAAGAGACCCAGTACTTC. It codes for CASSLTSGGQETQYF.

The chain links TRBV24-1 to TRBJ2-5; TRBD1 matches at 7 bases. The J call may not be correct, given that the DNA end is closer to TRBJ2-1. The CDR3 covers 16 residues. CDR1 and CDR2 (germline): KGHDR, SFDVKD. CDR3 loop: CATSDRVRGSYNEQFF. In DNA form, the CDR3 reads TGTGCCACCAGTGATCGAGTCAGGGGGAGCTACAATGAGCAGTTCTTC.

This clonotype was seen at least ten times. The CDR3 DNA sequence: TGTGCCAGCAGCCCTATTTATGCCGGGGGTCGTAATGAGCAGTTCTTC. It codes for CASSPIYAGGRNEQFF. This chain links TRBV7-6 with TRBJ2-1; maybe TRBD2 (6 bases). The CDR3 runs to 16 residues. Germline V gene lookup returns CDR1 SGHVS and CDR2 FNYEAQ. The V end was cut by 5 bases, the J end by 7 bases, with 21 bases between.

In its sample, this clonotype was seen a few times. The rearrangement joins TRBV10-1 to TRBJ2-1; 10 bases map to TRBD2. The germline CDR1 and CDR2 sequences are WNHNN and SYGVQD (reference sequence). This CDR3 contains 16 residues. Germline trimming cut 0 bases from V and 9 bases from J; bases unmatched to any gene: 8. CDR3 loop: CASSESLAGARGEQFF. The CDR3, as DNA: TGCGCCAGCAGTGAGTCCCTAGCGGGGGCGAGGGGTGAGCAGTTCTTC.

Many counts were recorded for this clonotype. J is TRBJ2-7 and V is TRBV7-2; TRBD2 matches at 7 bases. The germline V gene has CDR1 SGHTA and CDR2 FQGNSA. After removal of 0 bases from V and 7 bases from J, the junction contained 12 bases not matched to a gene. The CDR3 contains 16 residues. The CDR3 loop reads CASSLAGGSGYNEQYF. In nucleotides, the CDR3 is TGTGCCAGCAGCTTAGCTGGCGGGAGCGGCTACAATGAGCAGTACTTC.

By share of the sample, this clonotype is hyperexpanded (1% or more). J is TRBJ2-5 and V is TRBV12-3 or TRBV12-4; TRBD2 aligns across 9 bases. V shed 3 bases, J shed 1 base, and the junction held 3 bases outside the gene matches. CDR3 length: 15 residues. In nucleotides, the CDR3 is TGTGCCAGCAGTTTGGGGCGGGGGGGCCAAGAGACCCAGTACTTC. This gives the protein CASSLGRGGQETQYF.

This chain links TRBV7-6 with TRBJ2-1; 8 bases agree with TRBD1. Looked up from germline, CDR1 is SGHVS and CDR2 is FNYEAQ. V shed 1 base, J shed 3 bases, and the junction held 2 bases outside the gene matches. This CDR3 comprises 15 residues. Here the CDR3 DNA reads TGTGCCAGCAGCTTAGGGACAGGGATCTACAATGAGCAGTTCTTC. Translating it yields CASSLGTGIYNEQFF.

The gene calls are TRBV11-2 and TRBJ2-5; 7 bases align to TRBD1. Near its end, the DNA agrees better with TRBJ2-1, so the J call may be wrong. This CDR3 comprises 15 residues. Germline V CDR1 and CDR2: SGHAT, FQNNGV. CDR3 in amino acids: CASSSKTGYVNEQFF. The CDR3 region has the DNA TGTGCCAGCAGCTCCAAGACAGGGTATGTGAATGAGCAGTTCTTC.

Comments on this clonotype: The CDR3 does not end in the conserved phenylalanine or tryptophan, so this is likely a read error. The DNA is left out, because the CDR3 cannot be placed on it with certainty; the CDR3 is given as TCRdb lists it. The chain couples TRBV27 to TRBJ2-7; no DNA check was done on the table's D call, TRBD1. CDR1 is MNHEY and CDR2 is SMNVEV in the germline V gene (reference sequence). The CDR3 comprises 16 residues, both ends counted. CDR3 sequence reads: CASSSGTGAGGYTFGS.

This clonotype was seen many times. J is TRBJ1-5 and V is TRBV6-1; D might be TRBD1 (5 bases). V lost 7 bases, J lost 0 bases, and 10 bases lay in between. CDR1 and CDR2 (germline): MNHNS, SASEGT. The CDR3 is 14 residues long. This CDR3 is CASTPGGSNQPQHF. The CDR3 nucleotides read TGTGCCAGCACTCCGGGGGGTAGCAATCAGCCCCAGCATTTT.

In regard to this clonotype: Relative to the germline gene, one junction end is altered; a read error may explain this. V is TRBV7-3 and J is TRBJ2-5; tentative D call: TRBD1 (6 bases). Germline V gives CDR1 SGHTA, CDR2 FQGTGA. The CDR3 sequence is 15 residues long. The CDR3 is CASSLYRADNSPLHF. CDR3 DNA: TGTGCCAGCAGCTTATACAGGGCTGATAATTCACCCCTCCACTTC.

The chain combines TRBV12-3 or TRBV12-4 with TRBJ2-7; 8 nucleotides match TRBD2. This CDR3 region has 15 residues. Trimming took 2 bases from V and 7 from J; bases not matched to a gene: 10. The DNA for the CDR3 is TGTGCCAGCAGTTTACAAGGACTAGCCGACAATGAGCAGTACTTC. Translation gives CASSLQGLADNEQYF.

CDR3 residues: CASLSLGEWTQYF. In nucleotides, the CDR3 is TGTGCCAGCCTTTCCCTTGGGGAGTGGACCCAGTACTTC. The rearrangement joins TRBV6-5 to TRBJ2-5; D is possibly TRBD2 (5 bases). The germline CDR1 and CDR2 sequences are MNHEY and SVGAGI. The length of the CDR3 is 13 residues. The V gene lost 8 bases and the J gene lost 7 bases, with 17 bases spanning the gap.

Only one count was recorded for this clonotype. The rearrangement joins TRBV11-2 to TRBJ2-3, with 7 bases lining up with TRBD1. CDR1 is SGHAT, CDR2 FQNNGV, per germline. J was trimmed by 5 bases and V by 4 bases; bases with no gene match: 9. This CDR3 contains 15 residues. The CDR3 region has the DNA TGTGCCAGCAGCTGGGGGACAGCCCTCGGAGATACGCAGTATTTT. Protein: CASSWGTALGDTQYF.

This clonotype was observed at least ten times. J is TRBJ2-7 and V is TRBV6-1; D uncertain. The V end lost 5 bases, the J end lost 0 bases, and 5 bases lay between the germline ends. There are 12 residues in the CDR3. Looked up from germline, CDR1 is MNHNS and CDR2 is SASEGT. The CDR3 region has the DNA TGTGCCAGCAGTTCCTCCTCCTACGAGCAGTACTTC. Its translation: CASSSSSYEQYF.

Many counts were recorded for this clonotype. This rearrangement joins TRBV2 to TRBJ1-2; D not resolved. V was pared by 6 bases and J by 3 bases, with 5 bases between. The CDR3 is 11 residues long. CDR1 SNHLY and CDR2 FYNNEI come from the germline V gene. CDR3 DNA sequence: TGTGCCAGCAGCGAGGACTATGGCTACACCTTC. Protein product: CASSEDYGYTF.

The chain uses TRBV3-1 and TRBJ2-5; 11 positions agree with TRBD2. The closer fit of TRBJ2-1 to the DNA end suggests the J call may be wrong. Germline V gene data show CDR1 as LGHDT and CDR2 as YNNKEL (reference sequence). CDR3 size: 14 residues. CDR3 loop: CASSETSGNNEQFF. As DNA, the CDR3 is TGTGCCAGCAGCGAGACTAGCGGGAACAATGAGCAGTTCTTC.

The chain combines TRBV12-3 or TRBV12-4 with TRBJ2-5; no definite D call. The assigned J gene may be wrong: the sequence end matches TRBJ2-7 better. The CDR3 consists of 15 residues. The CDR3 region is CASSLYPQKSYEQYF. DNA of the CDR3: TGTGCCAGCAGTTTGTATCCCCAGAAGTCCTACGAGCAGTACTTC.

V gene TRBV6-5 combines with J gene TRBJ2-5; D call uncertain. Gene TRBJ2-7 matches the end of the DNA better, so the J call may be wrong. CDR3 length equals 13 residues. Germline assignment: CDR1 MNHEY and CDR2 SVGAGI. CDR3: CASSYSNSYEQYF. As DNA, the CDR3 is TGTGCCAGCAGTTACTCGAATTCCTACGAGCAGTACTTC.

This clonotype has a count of ten or more. This chain uses TRBV10-3 with TRBJ2-3; a weak D match, TRBD2 (5 bases). Deletions cut 0 bases from V and 0 bases from J, with 13 bases between. There are 17 residues in the CDR3. Germline V gene sequence: CDR1 ENHRY, CDR2 SYGVKD. As DNA, the CDR3 is TGTGCCATCAGTGAGTCGGGGTGGGAGAGTAGCACAGATACGCAGTATTTT. Residues: CAISESGWESSTDTQYF.

This clonotype was counted at least ten times. No conserved phenylalanine or tryptophan ends this CDR3, so it is likely a read error. It is unclear where the CDR3 begins or ends on the DNA, so no DNA is shown, and the CDR3 is as TCRdb lists it. The chain employs TRBV11-2 and TRBJ2-7; TRBD1, the table's D call, lacks a check against the DNA. The CDR3 length equals 14 residues, ends included. Germline V gene sequence: CDR1 SGHAT, CDR2 FQNNGV. The CDR3 spells CASSPQGRGYTFGS.

This clonotype was seen only a few times. This chain uses TRBV12-3 or TRBV12-4 with TRBJ2-1, with TRBD1 as a possible D gene (5 bases). This CDR3 spans 13 amino acids. V gave up 4 bases and J gave up 10 bases, with 14 bases separating them. The CDR3 DNA reads as TGTGCCAGCAGTTGGGCCTCTGCAGGGGAGCAGTTCTTC. It translates to CASSWASAGEQFF.